A selection of T cell receptor beta chains follows, all from one sample in a study of blood T cell repertoires in COVID-19. TCRdb's table, derived via immunoSEQ multiplex PCR, lists solely in-frame clones and lacks some. The sample has a few hundred thousand clones, 90% seen once; the top ten hold 2% to 2.5%. Sequenced sample: peripheral blood. The origin of the receptors is a woman aged 55-70 years with COVID-19, enrolled during active disease. CDR3s include the opening cysteine and the closing phenylalanine or tryptophan. D genes are given only for firm matches.

v_call	d_call	j_call	cdr3_nt	cdr3_aa
TRBV27	TRBD1	TRBJ2-7	TGTGCCAGCAGTCCCGGGACAGCGCCATACGAGCAGTACTTC	CASSPGTAPYEQYF
TRBV3-1/TRBV3-2	NA	TRBJ1-4	TGTGCCAGCAGCCAGGGGTCGGGAGAAAAACTGTTTTTT	CASSQGSGEKLFF
TRBV27	NA	TRBJ2-2	TGTGCCAGCAGTCCCCGCTATGGGAGCGCGAACACCGGGGAGCTGTTTTTT	CASSPRYGSANTGELFF
TRBV19	NA	TRBJ1-2	TGTGCCAGTAGTATAGATCGCCAGGTCGACTATGGCTACACCTTC	CASSIDRQVDYGYTF
TRBV2	NA	TRBJ2-3	TGTGCCAGCAGCCGAGACACAGATACGCAGTATTTT	CASSRDTDTQYF
TRBV19	NA	TRBJ1-2	TGTGCCAGTAGTCCCGAGACAGGTCTCTATGGCTACACCTTC	CASSPETGLYGYTF
TRBV12-2	NA	TRBJ2-3	TGTGCAAGTCGCTTTTTGGGGGGTCCCCGCCTTCCTGATACGCAGTATTTT	CASRFLGGPRLPDTQYF
TRBV5-6	NA	TRBJ2-7	TGTGCCAGCAGCTTGGGGGGGGCGGGGGACAACGAGCAGTACTTC	CASSLGGAGDNEQYF
TRBV19	NA	TRBJ2-2	TGTGCCAGTAGTATACGGGCAGGGGTGACGAACACCGGGGAGCTGTTTTTT	CASSIRAGVTNTGELFF
TRBV27	TRBD1	TRBJ1-5	TGTGCCAGCAGTTCAAGGGACAGGGGTTACAATCAGCCCCAGCATTTT	CASSSRDRGYNQPQHF